This T cell receptor (beta chain) was identified in a study of T cell responses to AZD1222 COVID-19 vaccine. Libraries were prepared by immunoSEQ multiplex PCR; TCRdb keeps only in-frame clonotypes and omits some of them. The table has around 150,000 clones, 85% seen once. From germline, CDR1 is LNHDA and CDR2 SQIVND (reference sequence). Germline trimming cut 6 bases from V and 4 bases from J; bases unmatched to any gene: 11. The CDR3 is made up of 15 amino acids. The chain couples TRBV19 to TRBJ2-5; 7 bases map to TRBD1. This sample comprised peripheral blood, obtained 28 days after the second dose of the MenACWY control vaccine. The origin of this receptor is an adult who received the MenACWY meningococcal vaccine as a control. CDR3 bases: TGTGCCAGTAGCATGGGGCAGGGGGTAAGAGAGACCCAGTACTTC. Translating it yields CASSMGQGVRETQYF.